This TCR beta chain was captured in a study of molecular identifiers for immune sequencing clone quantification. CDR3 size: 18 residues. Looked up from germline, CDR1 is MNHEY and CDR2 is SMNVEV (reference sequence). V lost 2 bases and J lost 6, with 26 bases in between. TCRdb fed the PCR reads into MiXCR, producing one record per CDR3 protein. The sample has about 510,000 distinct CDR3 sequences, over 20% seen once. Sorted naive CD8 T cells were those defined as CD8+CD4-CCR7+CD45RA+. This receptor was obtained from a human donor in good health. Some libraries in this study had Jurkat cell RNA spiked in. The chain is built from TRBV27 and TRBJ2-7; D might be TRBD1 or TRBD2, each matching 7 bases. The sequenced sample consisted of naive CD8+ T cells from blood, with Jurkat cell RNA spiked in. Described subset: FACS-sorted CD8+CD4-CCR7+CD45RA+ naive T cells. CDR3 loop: CASSLTRRSRQGGREQYF. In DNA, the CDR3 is TGTGCCAGCAGTTTAACTCGTCGTTCGCGACAGGGAGGGCGCGAGCAGTACTTC.